Listed below are T cell receptor beta chains from one sample, sequenced in a study of cytomegalovirus exposure and HLA in healthy donors. The assay was immunoSEQ multiplex PCR, and TCRdb's table has in-frame clones only and misses some. The sample holds about 200,000 clones, about four fifths seen once. Sequenced material: PBMCs. The receptors here all came from a woman between 18 and 29 years old in good health and CMV-seronegative. CDR3s include the opening cysteine and the closing phenylalanine or tryptophan. The order of the fields is V gene, D gene, J gene, CDR3 protein. A D gene is named only where the DNA matches it firmly.

v_gene: TRBV9; d_gene: TRBD1; j_gene: TRBJ1-4; CDR3aa: CASSVTGGTTNEKLFF
v_gene: TRBV30; d_gene: NA; j_gene: TRBJ1-1; CDR3aa: CAWTVGRGYTEAFF
v_gene: TRBV29-1; d_gene: NA; j_gene: TRBJ2-1; CDR3aa: CSAIAISYNEQFF
v_gene: TRBV9; d_gene: NA; j_gene: TRBJ1-3; CDR3aa: CASSVVSSGNTIYF
v_gene: TRBV7-9; d_gene: NA; j_gene: TRBJ2-7; CDR3aa: CASSSEYEQYF
v_gene: TRBV4-1; d_gene: TRBD1; j_gene: TRBJ2-4; CDR3aa: CASSQVGRGPKNIQYF
v_gene: TRBV2; d_gene: TRBD2; j_gene: TRBJ2-2; CDR3aa: CASSDPGLAGYVEELFF
v_gene: TRBV9; d_gene: NA; j_gene: TRBJ1-6; CDR3aa: CASSPELGGKNSPLHF
v_gene: TRBV19; d_gene: TRBD1; j_gene: TRBJ1-4; CDR3aa: CASSVPPGTGWGKLFF
v_gene: TRBV30; d_gene: TRBD1; j_gene: TRBJ1-3; CDR3aa: CAWSQGANTIYF
v_gene: TRBV29-1; d_gene: NA; j_gene: TRBJ2-1; CDR3aa: CSVGTDLYNEQFF
v_gene: TRBV9; d_gene: NA; j_gene: TRBJ2-2; CDR3aa: CASSVSPGVRRVTGELFF
v_gene: TRBV4-2; d_gene: NA; j_gene: TRBJ1-1; CDR3aa: CASSQVLASDTEAFF
v_gene: TRBV28; d_gene: TRBD1; j_gene: TRBJ1-6; CDR3aa: CASSFEQGTGNSPLHF
v_gene: TRBV20-1; d_gene: NA; j_gene: TRBJ2-5; CDR3aa: CSARDGLLYF
v_gene: TRBV6-1; d_gene: TRBD2; j_gene: TRBJ2-3; CDR3aa: CASIKGGSGQDTQYF
v_gene: TRBV28; d_gene: TRBD2; j_gene: TRBJ2-3; CDR3aa: CASTPFSSGIEQSRLDTQYF
v_gene: TRBV5-4; d_gene: TRBD1; j_gene: TRBJ2-3; CDR3aa: CASSPQDRGLDTQYF
v_gene: TRBV11-2; d_gene: TRBD2; j_gene: TRBJ2-1; CDR3aa: CASSPGLANEQFF
v_gene: TRBV14; d_gene: NA; j_gene: TRBJ1-2; CDR3aa: CASSFQGGEGYTF
v_gene: TRBV5-1; d_gene: NA; j_gene: TRBJ1-2; CDR3aa: CASSLVPGSMLGYTF
v_gene: TRBV19; d_gene: TRBD1; j_gene: TRBJ1-5; CDR3aa: CASSSRGDWSQPQHF